The sequence of this T cell receptor beta chain was determined in a study of T cell repertoires in cytomegalovirus infection. About the study: Through public TCR beta signatures, both CMV infection and matching HLA type were indicated.

At least ten counts were recorded for this clonotype. V lost 1 base and J 6 bases, leaving 11 bases between the germline ends. CDR3 length: 14 amino acids. The V gene's germline CDR1 is SGHTA and CDR2 FQGNSA. TCRdb independently ran MiXCR on the reads; one entry per CDR3 protein. The sample holds approximately 500,000 distinct CDR3 sequences; about 25% are singletons and the top ten take over 10%. Sequenced input: PBMCs. The chain employs TRBV7-2 and TRBJ2-3; D perhaps matches TRBD2 (5 bases). The receptor was derived from a human donor in good health (CMV status not recorded). Some clones in this sample may be carry-over from other donors' samples. This CDR3 reads CASSLGELGDTQYF. CDR3 bases: TGTGCCAGCAGCTTAGGGGAGTTGGGCGATACGCAGTATTTT. The whole variable domain, remainder taken from reference TRBV7-2 and TRBJ2-3, is GAGVSQSPSNKVTEKGKDVELRCDPISGHTALYWYRQSLGQGLEFLIYFQGNSAPDKSGLPSDRFSAERTGGSVSTLTIQRTQQEDSAVYLCASSLGELGDTQYFGPGTRLTVL.